The clone carrying this TCR beta chain was observed many times. A J-beta primer mix and a sample-barcoded 5' primer were used in a second PCR of roughly 6 to 12 cycles. Each CDR3 protein is one row after TCRdb ran MiXCR on the 5' RACE reads. The profile shows 850,000 or so distinct CDR3 sequences, 29% of them singletons. The data stem from a study of blood T cells in healthy people across ages. Germline-derived CDR1 and CDR2 are MNHNY and SVGAGI (reference sequence). The ends were cut back, 8 bases at V and 4 bases at J, with 20 bases in the middle. This CDR3 contains 16 residues. This clonotype was obtained from a woman of 80 years or more in good health. The V and J genes are TRBV6-6 and TRBJ1-4; tentative D call: TRBD1 (5 bases). The sequenced material came from blood. CDR3 in DNA: TGTGCCAGCTACTCCGGGACCGTGGGAATTAATGAAAAACTGTTTTTT. The encoded protein is CASYSGTVGINEKLFF.